The 20 T cell receptor beta chains in this list originate from one sample, sequenced in a study of T cell changes during pregnancy in multiple sclerosis (dated by TCRdb to 2018 to 2020). Libraries were prepared through the immunoSEQ multiplex PCR assay. TCRdb re-hosts the immuneACCESS table, in-frame sequences only. Its copies lack some clones; in the studies checked, an unresolved V gene accounts for under half of them, and the cause for the rest is not known. In all, the sample holds 35,000 to 45,000 clones, and roughly 88% of those were seen once. Jointly, the top ten make up approximately 4.7% of the sample. Sequenced here: peripheral blood, sampled in the second trimester of pregnancy. These receptor sequences come from a female donor in good health, enrolled as a control in a pregnancy study.

A few counts support this clone. The rearrangement uses TRBV18 and TRBJ1-1; D gene uncertain. Trimming took off 0 bases at V and 0 bases at J, with 8 bases between the two ends. The CDR3 is 15 amino acids. Germline CDR1 is KGHSH and CDR2 is LQKENI. Here the CDR3 DNA reads TGTGCCAGCTCACCACCGGTAGCTTTGAACACTGAAGCTTTCTTT. This encodes CASSPPVALNTEAFF. Combining the CDR3 with reference TRBV18 and TRBJ1-1 gives the whole variable domain NAGVMQNPRHLVRRRGQEARLRCSPMKGHSHVYWYRQLPEEGLKFMVYLQKENIIDESGMPKERFSAEFPKEGPSILRIQQVVRGDSAAYFCASSPPVALNTEAFFGQGTRLTVV.

V gene TRBV11-3 combines with J gene TRBJ2-2; tentative D call: TRBD1 (6 bases). The CDR3 has 12 residues. The V gene lost 11 bases and the J gene lost 6 bases, with 13 bases spanning the gap. Germline CDR1 SGHNT, CDR2 YENEEA. The CDR3 region is CASTTGSGELFF. The DNA for the CDR3 is TGTGCCTCCACTACAGGGTCCGGGGAGCTGTTTTTT.

The genes are TRBV9 and TRBJ2-5; D is perhaps TRBD2 (6 bases). The CDR3 length is 14 residues. Germline assignment: CDR1 SGDLS and CDR2 YYNGEE. Trimming stripped 0 bases from V and 4 bases from J, with 10 bases between. The CDR3 spells CASSVAGGVETQYF. The CDR3 nucleotides read TGTGCCAGCAGCGTAGCAGGCGGGGTAGAGACCCAGTACTTC.

This sequence joins TRBV27 and TRBJ1-1, with D perhaps TRBD1 (5 bases). The CDR3 totals 13 residues. Germline CDR1 reads MNHEY; CDR2 reads SMNVEV (reference sequence). Trimming cost V 3 bases and J 6 bases, with 11 bases left between them. In DNA, the CDR3 is TGTGCCAGCAGTTTCGGACATCGGGCTGAAGCTTTCTTT. This translates into CASSFGHRAEAFF.

In its sample, this clone was seen once. The chain combines TRBV27 with TRBJ2-1, with 9 bases aligning to TRBD2. This CDR3 is 16 amino acids long. V shed 6 bases, J shed 8 bases, and the junction held 14 bases outside the gene matches. Germline V gives CDR1 MNHEY, CDR2 SMNVEV (reference sequence). In DNA form, the CDR3 reads TGTGCCAGCAGCCAGACCGGGACTAGCCTTACCGATGAGCAGTTCTTC. It translates to CASSQTGTSLTDEQFF.

This chain connects TRBV10-3 to TRBJ1-1, with D maybe TRBD1 (6 bases). The CDR3 has 13 residues. Between the trimmed V and J ends, which lost 11 bases and 4 bases, there was a span of 17 bases. Germline CDR1 is ENHRY and CDR2 is SYGVKD. CDR3 sequence reads: CAATGGQGTEAFF. For the CDR3, the DNA is TGTGCCGCAACGGGGGGGCAGGGCACTGAAGCTTTCTTT.

This chain joins TRBV5-1 and TRBJ1-2, with 11 bases aligning to TRBD1. CDR3 length equals 16 residues. Germline values: CDR1 SGHRS, CDR2 YFSETQ. V trimming: 7 bases; J trimming: 4 bases; junction bases outside the gene matches: 12. For the CDR3, the DNA is TGCGCCAGCTCCGAAGAGGGACAGGGGGTTTCCTATGGCTACACCTTC. Its translation: CASSEEGQGVSYGYTF.

This clone was seen a few times. This chain links TRBV19 with TRBJ1-1; D remains unclear. Trimming cost V 7 bases and J 1 base, with 7 bases left between them. The CDR3 is made up of 12 amino acids. CDR1 and CDR2 from the germline V gene are LNHDA and SQIVND (reference sequence). For the CDR3, the DNA is TGTGCCAGTACGCGGTCGAACACTGAAGCTTTCTTT. Its protein is CASTRSNTEAFF.

This clone was recorded only once. This chain links TRBV9 with TRBJ2-5; a possible D gene is TRBD1 (6 bases). Germline CDR1 is SGDLS and CDR2 is YYNGEE. V gave up 0 bases and J gave up 5 bases, with 20 bases separating them. The CDR3 totals 17 residues. The CDR3 sequence is CASSVGGGTLPGETQYF. The CDR3 DNA reads as TGTGCCAGCAGCGTAGGAGGGGGAACCCTCCCCGGGGAGACCCAGTACTTC.

This chain connects TRBV6-5 to TRBJ1-2; TRBD1 matches 9 bases. V dropped 4 bases and J dropped 14; count of bases not matched to a gene: 11. The CDR3 spans 13 residues. Germline lookup yields CDR1 MNHEY and CDR2 SVGAGI. CDR3 region: CASSSIGQGPKTF. The CDR3 bases are TGTGCCAGCAGTTCGATCGGACAGGGGCCGAAAACCTTC.

The chain joins TRBV10-3 to TRBJ1-1, with no clear D. The germline V and J ends were trimmed by 10 bases and 5 bases, with 11 bases remaining between them. The CDR3 sequence is 11 residues long. Germline V gene lookup returns CDR1 ENHRY and CDR2 SYGVKD. CDR3 DNA sequence: TGTGCCACCTCCGCGGGAACTGAAGCTTTCTTT. Translating it yields CATSAGTEAFF.

This chain links TRBV27 with TRBJ2-7, with D maybe TRBD2 (6 bases). V was clipped by 6 bases and J by 3 bases, with 15 bases between them. Germline CDR1 MNHEY, CDR2 SMNVEV (reference sequence). CDR3 length: 14 amino acids. The CDR3 reads CASRPGADYYEQYF. CDR3 bases: TGTGCCAGCAGACCTGGGGCGGACTACTACGAGCAGTACTTC.

The chain combines TRBV13 with TRBJ2-3; 7 nucleotides align to TRBD2. The germline CDR1 and CDR2 sequences are PRHDT and FYEKMQ (reference sequence). The length of the CDR3 is 15 residues. V was clipped by 0 bases and J by 5 bases; unmatched bases: 5. The CDR3 DNA follows: TGTGCCAGCAGCTTAGGTCGGGAGGAGGGAGATACGCAGTATTTT. As protein: CASSLGREEGDTQYF. Supplemented by reference TRBV13 and TRBJ2-3, the full variable domain reads AAGVIQSPRHLIKEKRETATLKCYPIPRHDTVYWYQQGPGQDPQFLISFYEKMQSDKGSIPDRFSAQQFSDYHSELNMSSLELGDSALYFCASSLGREEGDTQYFGPGTRLTVL.

This chain connects TRBV12-5 to TRBJ1-2; 10 bases are a match to TRBD1. The CDR3 runs 13 residues. V trimming: 4 bases; J trimming: 8 bases; junction bases outside the gene matches: 4. In germline, CDR1 is LGHNT, CDR2 FRNRAP. The CDR3 DNA reads as TGTGCTAGTGGTTGGGGGACAGGGGTCGGCTACACCTTC. Amino acid sequence: CASGWGTGVGYTF.

Only a few counts were recorded for this clone. V and J are TRBV6-6 and TRBJ1-1; D possibly corresponds to TRBD1 (5 bases). Trimming removed 2 bases from V and 1 base from J, with 8 bases in between. This CDR3 comprises 14 residues. CDR1 is MNHNY and CDR2 is SVGAGI in the germline V gene (reference sequence). The CDR3 DNA reads TGTGCCAGCAGTTACCGACAGAAGAACACTGAAGCTTTCTTT. Amino acids: CASSYRQKNTEAFF.

V and J are TRBV7-7 and TRBJ2-2; TRBD2 aligns across 9 bases. The germline V gene encodes CDR1 SSHAT and CDR2 FNYEAQ (reference sequence). The V and J ends lost 0 bases and 6 bases, in that order; junction bases with no gene match: 5. The CDR3 contains 16 residues. In DNA, the CDR3 is TGTGCCAGCAGCTTAGCCCTAGCGGGATTTTCCGGGGAGCTGTTTTTT. Encoded protein: CASSLALAGFSGELFF.

The rearrangement uses TRBV19 and TRBJ2-3; 7 bases are shared with TRBD1. Germline lookup yields CDR1 LNHDA and CDR2 SQIVND (reference sequence). V lost 8 bases to trimming and J lost 6 bases; unmatched junction nucleotides: 5. CDR3 size: 12 residues. The CDR3 is CASRQGFDTQYF. For the CDR3, the DNA is TGTGCCAGTCGACAGGGTTTTGATACGCAGTATTTT.

The rearrangement joins TRBV2 to TRBJ2-7, with a tentative D call TRBD1 (6 bases). The V and J ends lost 5 bases and 0 bases respectively, with 17 bases between them. Per germline, CDR1 SNHLY and CDR2 FYNNEI. CDR3 size: 16 residues. In DNA form, the CDR3 reads TGTGCCAGCAGTTTCGACAGGCCGCCTATCTCCTACGAGCAGTACTTC. This gives the protein CASSFDRPPISYEQYF.

This clone was counted once. The chain employs TRBV27 and TRBJ1-1, with 8 nucleotides matching TRBD1. CDR3 length: 13 amino acids. Losses at the gene ends were 6 bases for V and 11 bases for J; bases not matched to a gene: 11. Germline V lookup: CDR1 MNHEY, CDR2 SMNVEV (reference sequence). The CDR3 reads CASRDRGSGVAFF. The CDR3 coding sequence is TGTGCCAGCAGAGACAGGGGAAGTGGGGTGGCTTTCTTT.

The chain links TRBV7-2 to TRBJ1-1, with 7 bases lining up with TRBD1. V lost 7 bases to trimming and J lost 0 bases; unmatched junction nucleotides: 2. CDR1 is SGHTA and CDR2 is FQGNSA in the germline V gene. This CDR3 spans 13 amino acids. Here the CDR3 reads CASNRGLNTEAFF. In DNA, the CDR3 is TGTGCCAGCAATAGGGGGCTGAACACTGAAGCTTTCTTT.